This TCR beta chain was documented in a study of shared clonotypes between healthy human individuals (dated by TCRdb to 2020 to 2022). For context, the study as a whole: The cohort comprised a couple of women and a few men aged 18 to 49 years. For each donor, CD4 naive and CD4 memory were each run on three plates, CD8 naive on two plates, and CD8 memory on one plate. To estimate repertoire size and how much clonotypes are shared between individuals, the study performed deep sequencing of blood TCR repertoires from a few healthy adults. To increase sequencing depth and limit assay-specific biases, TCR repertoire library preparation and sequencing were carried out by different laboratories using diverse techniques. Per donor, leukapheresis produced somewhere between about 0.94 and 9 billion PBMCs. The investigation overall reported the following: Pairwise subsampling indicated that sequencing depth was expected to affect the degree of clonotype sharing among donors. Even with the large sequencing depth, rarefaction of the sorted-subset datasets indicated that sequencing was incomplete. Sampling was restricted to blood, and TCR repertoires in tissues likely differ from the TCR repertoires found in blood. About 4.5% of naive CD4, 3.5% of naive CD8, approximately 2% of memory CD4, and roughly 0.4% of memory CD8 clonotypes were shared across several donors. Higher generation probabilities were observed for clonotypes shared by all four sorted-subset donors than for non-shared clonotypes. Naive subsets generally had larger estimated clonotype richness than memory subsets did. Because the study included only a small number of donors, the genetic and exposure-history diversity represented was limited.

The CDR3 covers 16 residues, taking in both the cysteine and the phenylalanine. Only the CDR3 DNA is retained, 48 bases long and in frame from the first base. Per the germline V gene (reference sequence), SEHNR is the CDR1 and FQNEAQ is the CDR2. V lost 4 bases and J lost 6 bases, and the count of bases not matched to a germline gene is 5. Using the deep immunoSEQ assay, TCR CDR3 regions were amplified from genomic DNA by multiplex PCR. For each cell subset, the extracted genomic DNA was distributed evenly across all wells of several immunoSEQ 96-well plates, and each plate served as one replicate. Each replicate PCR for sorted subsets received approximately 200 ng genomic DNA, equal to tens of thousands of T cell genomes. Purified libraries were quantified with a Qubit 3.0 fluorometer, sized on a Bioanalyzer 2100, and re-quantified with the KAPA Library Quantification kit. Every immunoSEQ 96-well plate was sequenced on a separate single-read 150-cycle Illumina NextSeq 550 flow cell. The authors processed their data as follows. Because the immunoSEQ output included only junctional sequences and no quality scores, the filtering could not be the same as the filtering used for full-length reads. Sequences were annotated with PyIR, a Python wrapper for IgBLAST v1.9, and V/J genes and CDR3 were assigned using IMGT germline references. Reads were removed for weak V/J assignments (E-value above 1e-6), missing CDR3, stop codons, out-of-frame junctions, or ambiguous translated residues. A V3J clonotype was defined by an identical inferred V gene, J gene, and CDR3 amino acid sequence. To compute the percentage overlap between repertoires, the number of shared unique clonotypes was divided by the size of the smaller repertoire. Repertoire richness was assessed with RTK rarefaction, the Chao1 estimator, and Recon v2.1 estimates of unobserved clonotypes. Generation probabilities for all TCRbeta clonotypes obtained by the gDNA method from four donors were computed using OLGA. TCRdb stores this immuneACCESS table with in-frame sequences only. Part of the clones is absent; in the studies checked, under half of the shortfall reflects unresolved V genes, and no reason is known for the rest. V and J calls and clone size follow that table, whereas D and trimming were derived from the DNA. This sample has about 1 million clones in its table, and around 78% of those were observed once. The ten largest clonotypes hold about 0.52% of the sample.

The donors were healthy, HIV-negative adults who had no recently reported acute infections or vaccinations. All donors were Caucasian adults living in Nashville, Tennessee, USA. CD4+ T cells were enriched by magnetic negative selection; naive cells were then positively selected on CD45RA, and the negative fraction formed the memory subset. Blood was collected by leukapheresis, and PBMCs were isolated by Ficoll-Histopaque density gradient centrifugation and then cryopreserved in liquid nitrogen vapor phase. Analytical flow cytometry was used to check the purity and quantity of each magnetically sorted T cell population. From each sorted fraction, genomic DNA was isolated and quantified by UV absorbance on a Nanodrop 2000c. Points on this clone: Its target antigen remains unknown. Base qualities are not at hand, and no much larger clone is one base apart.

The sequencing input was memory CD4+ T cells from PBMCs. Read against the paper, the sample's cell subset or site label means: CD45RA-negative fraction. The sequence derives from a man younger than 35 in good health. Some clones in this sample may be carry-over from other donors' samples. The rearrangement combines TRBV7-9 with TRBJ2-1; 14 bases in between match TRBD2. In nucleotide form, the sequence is TGTGCCAGCAGCTCACCGGGACTAGCGGGAGTCAATGAGCAGTTCTTC. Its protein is CASSSPGLAGVNEQFF.